Below are 10 T cell receptor beta chains sequenced from a single sample in a study of shared clonotypes between healthy human individuals. The assay was immunoSEQ multiplex PCR, and TCRdb's table has in-frame clones only and misses some. The sample has 2 million to 2.5 million clones; about 94% are singletons. Naivety among CD8 cells was defined by CD45RO negativity and positive CCR7 selection, thereby excluding terminally differentiated effector memory CD45RA+ cells. Sample: naive CD8+ T cells sorted from blood. Every receptor here comes from a man aged 18 to 29 in good health.

The chain links TRBV7-9 to TRBJ2-7, with D possibly being TRBD1 or TRBD2 (5 bases each). The CDR3 runs to 15 residues. The V gene lost 5 bases and the J gene lost 5 bases, with 19 bases spanning the gap. Germline assignment: CDR1 SEHNR and CDR2 FQNEAQ (reference sequence). CDR3 DNA sequence: TGTGCCAGCAGCAAAGGAGGCCAGGGAAGCGACGAGCAGTACTTC. Protein sequence: CASSKGGQGSDEQYF.

The chain carries TRBV6-5 and TRBJ1-1; tentatively, D is TRBD1 (5 bases). Trimming removed 4 bases at V and 3 bases at J, with 9 bases between. The CDR3 runs 13 residues. CDR1 and CDR2 from the germline V gene are MNHEY and SVGAGI. In nucleotides, the CDR3 is TGTGCCAGCAGTTCGACAGACTACACTGAAGCTTTCTTT. Protein product: CASSSTDYTEAFF.

The V and J genes are TRBV2 and TRBJ1-2; maybe TRBD1 (5 bases). The CDR3 totals 18 residues. Trimming took off 6 bases at V and 0 bases at J, with 23 bases between the two ends. Germline V gene sequence: CDR1 SNHLY, CDR2 FYNNEI. Written as DNA, the CDR3 is TGTGCCAGCAGCGCCACAATAGGGGACGGAGACCCTAACTATGGCTACACCTTC. This sequence encodes CASSATIGDGDPNYGYTF.

The V call is TRBV7-9, the J call TRBJ2-1; 7 bases fit TRBD1. Germline values: CDR1 SEHNR, CDR2 FQNEAQ (reference sequence). The ends lost 5 bases at V and 0 bases at J; junction bases unmatched: 7. The CDR3 totals 16 residues. CDR3 coding DNA: TGTGCCAGCAGCCAATACGACAGGGTCTCCTACAATGAGCAGTTCTTC. Translating it yields CASSQYDRVSYNEQFF.

This clone was seen many times. The chain carries TRBV30 and TRBJ2-3; 11 bases align to TRBD1. Trimming took 1 base from V and 2 from J; bases not matched to a gene: 2. Germline assignment: CDR1 GTSNPN and CDR2 SVGIG (reference sequence). The CDR3 runs 15 residues. In nucleotides, the CDR3 is TGTGCCTGGAGTGGGACAGGGGGCATCACAGATACGCAGTATTTT. Protein sequence: CAWSGTGGITDTQYF.

This clone has a handful of counts. For the CDR3, the DNA is TGCGCCAGCAGCCAAGGGACAGAGGTCAATGAGCAGTTCTTC. This translates into CASSQGTEVNEQFF. The chain uses TRBV4-3 and TRBJ2-1, with a possible D match to TRBD1 (6 bases). Between the trimmed V and J ends, which lost 1 base and 6 bases, there was a span of 10 bases. CDR1 is LGHNA, CDR2 YSLEER, per germline. This CDR3 is built from 14 residues.

The chain links TRBV11-2 to TRBJ2-1; 11 nucleotides match TRBD2. The CDR3 length is 18 residues. V lost 5 bases, J lost 3 bases, and 12 bases stayed unmatched. Germline CDR1 reads SGHAT; CDR2 reads FQNNGV. CDR3 nucleotide sequence: TGTGCCAGCAGCGGGGAACCGGGACTAGCGGACAACTACAATGAGCAGTTCTTC. Amino acid sequence: CASSGEPGLADNYNEQFF.

The chain combines TRBV27 with TRBJ2-7; 8 nucleotides match TRBD2. The CDR3 contains 14 residues. J gave up 5 bases and V 8 bases, and 11 bases lay outside the gene matches. The germline V gene has CDR1 MNHEY and CDR2 SMNVEV (reference sequence). CDR3 nucleotides: TGTGCCAGCTCGAAGAGCGGGGGAGGGAACGAGCAGTACTTC. The encoded protein is CASSKSGGGNEQYF.

The V call is TRBV18, the J call TRBJ2-3, with no clear D. The V gene's germline CDR1 is KGHSH and CDR2 LQKENI. The CDR3 is made up of 14 amino acids. The germline V and J ends were trimmed by 3 bases and 2 bases, with 9 bases remaining between them. CDR3 sequence: CASSPSVVTDTQYF. The CDR3, as DNA: TGTGCCAGCTCACCGTCCGTTGTCACAGATACGCAGTATTTT.

The chain is built from TRBV27 and TRBJ2-1; 12 bases agree with TRBD2. Germline values: CDR1 MNHEY, CDR2 SMNVEV (reference sequence). V lost 5 bases and J lost 4; bases outside the gene matches: 9. The CDR3 consists of 17 residues. As DNA, the CDR3 is TGTGCCAGCAGTCCTCTAGCGGGAGGGCCTTTTTACAATGAGCAGTTCTTC. This gives the protein CASSPLAGGPFYNEQFF.